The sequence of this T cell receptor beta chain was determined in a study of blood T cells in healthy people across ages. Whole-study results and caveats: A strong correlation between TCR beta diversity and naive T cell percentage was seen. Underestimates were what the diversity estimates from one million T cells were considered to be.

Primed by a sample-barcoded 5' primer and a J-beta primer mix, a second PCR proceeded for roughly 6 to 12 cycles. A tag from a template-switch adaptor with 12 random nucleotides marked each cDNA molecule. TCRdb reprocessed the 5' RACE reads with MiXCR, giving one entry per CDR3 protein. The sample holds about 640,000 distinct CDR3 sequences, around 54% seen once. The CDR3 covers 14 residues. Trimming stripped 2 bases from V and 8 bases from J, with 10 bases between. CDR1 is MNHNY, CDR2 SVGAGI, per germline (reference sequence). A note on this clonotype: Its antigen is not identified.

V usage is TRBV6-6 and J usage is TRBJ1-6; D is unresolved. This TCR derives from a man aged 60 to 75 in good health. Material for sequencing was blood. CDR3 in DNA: TGTGCCAGCAGTTACCGGGGTCGGGATTCACCCCTCCACTTT. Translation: CASSYRGRDSPLHF.